This T cell receptor (beta chain) was retrieved from a study of blood T cell repertoires in COVID-19. On the study more broadly: From T cells, B-cell-depleted T cells, or PBMCs came the material, which was cDNA or gDNA.

Participants' own reports of clinical history determined their cohort assignment. Generated by immunoSEQ multiplex PCR, the TCRdb table keeps only in-frame clones and is missing some. The sample carries roughly 250,000 clones, about 87% recorded once. The CDR3 is 16 residues long. V trimming: 4 bases; J trimming: 8 bases; junction bases outside the gene matches: 13. CDR1 and CDR2 (germline): SNHLY, FYNNEI. This receptor was taken from a woman aged 45 to 65 who had recovered from COVID-19. Source material: PBMCs or T cells enriched from blood (not recorded which). The rearrangement uses TRBV2 and TRBJ1-5, with 8 nucleotides matching TRBD1. The CDR3 reads CASSAMAGGGSEPQHF. CDR3 nucleotides: TGTGCCAGCAGTGCAATGGCAGGGGGCGGCTCTGAGCCCCAGCATTTT.